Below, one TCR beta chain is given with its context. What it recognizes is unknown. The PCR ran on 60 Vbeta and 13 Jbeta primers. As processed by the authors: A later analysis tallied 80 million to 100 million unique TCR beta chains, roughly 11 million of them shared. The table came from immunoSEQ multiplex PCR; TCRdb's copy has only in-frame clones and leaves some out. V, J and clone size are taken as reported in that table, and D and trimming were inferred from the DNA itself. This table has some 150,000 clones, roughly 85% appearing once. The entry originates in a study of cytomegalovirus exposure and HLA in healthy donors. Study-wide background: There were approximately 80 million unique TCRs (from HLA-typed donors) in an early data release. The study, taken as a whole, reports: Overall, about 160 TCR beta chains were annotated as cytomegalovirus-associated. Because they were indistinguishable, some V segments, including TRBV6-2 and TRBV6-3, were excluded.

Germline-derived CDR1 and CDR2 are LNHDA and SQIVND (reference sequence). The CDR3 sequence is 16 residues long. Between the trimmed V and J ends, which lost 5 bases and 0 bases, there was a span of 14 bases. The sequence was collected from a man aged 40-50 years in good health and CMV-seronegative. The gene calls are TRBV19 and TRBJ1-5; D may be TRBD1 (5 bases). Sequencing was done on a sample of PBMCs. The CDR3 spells CASSAETGFSNQPQHF. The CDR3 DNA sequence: TGTGCCAGTAGTGCCGAAACAGGCTTTAGCAATCAGCCCCAGCATTTT.